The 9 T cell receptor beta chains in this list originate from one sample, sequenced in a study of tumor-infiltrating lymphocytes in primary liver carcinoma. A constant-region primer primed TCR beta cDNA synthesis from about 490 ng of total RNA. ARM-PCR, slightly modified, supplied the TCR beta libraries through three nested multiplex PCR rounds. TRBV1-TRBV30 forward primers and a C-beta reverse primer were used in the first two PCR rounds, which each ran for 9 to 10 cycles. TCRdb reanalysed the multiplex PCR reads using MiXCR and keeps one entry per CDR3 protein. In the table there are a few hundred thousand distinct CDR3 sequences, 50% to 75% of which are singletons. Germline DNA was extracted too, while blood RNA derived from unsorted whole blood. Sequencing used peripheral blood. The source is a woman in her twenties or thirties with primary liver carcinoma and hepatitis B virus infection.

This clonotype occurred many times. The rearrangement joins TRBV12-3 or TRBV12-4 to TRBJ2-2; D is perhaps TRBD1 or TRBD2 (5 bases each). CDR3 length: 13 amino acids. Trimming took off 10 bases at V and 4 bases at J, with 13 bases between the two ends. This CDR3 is CATLRGPTGELFF. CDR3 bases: TGTGCCACCCTCCGGGGACCCACCGGGGAGCTGTTTTTT.

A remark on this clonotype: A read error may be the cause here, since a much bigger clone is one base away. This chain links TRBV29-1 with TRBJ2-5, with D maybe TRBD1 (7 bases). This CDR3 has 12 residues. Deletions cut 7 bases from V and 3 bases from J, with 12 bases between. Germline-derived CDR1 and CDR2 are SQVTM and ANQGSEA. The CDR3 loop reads CSGRRGEETQYF. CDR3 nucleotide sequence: TGCAGCGGCCGCAGGGGGGAAGAGACCCAGTACTTC.

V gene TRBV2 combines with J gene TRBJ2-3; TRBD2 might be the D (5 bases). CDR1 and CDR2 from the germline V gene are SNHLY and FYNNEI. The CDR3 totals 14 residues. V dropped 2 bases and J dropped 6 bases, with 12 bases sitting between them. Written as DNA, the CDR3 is TGTGCCAGCAGTGAAAGTTCGGCTAGCGATACGCAGTATTTT. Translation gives CASSESSASDTQYF.

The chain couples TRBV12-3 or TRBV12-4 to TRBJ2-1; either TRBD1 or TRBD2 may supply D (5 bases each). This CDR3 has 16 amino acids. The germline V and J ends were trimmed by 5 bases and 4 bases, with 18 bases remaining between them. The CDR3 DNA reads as TGTGCCAGCAGTACTCTTGGGACGGTGCCTTACAATGAGCAGTTCTTC. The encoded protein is CASSTLGTVPYNEQFF.

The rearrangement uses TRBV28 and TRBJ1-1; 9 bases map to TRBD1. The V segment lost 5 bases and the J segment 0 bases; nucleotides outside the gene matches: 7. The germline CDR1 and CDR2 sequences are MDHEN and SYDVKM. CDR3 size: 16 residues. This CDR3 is CASSPHRGPMNTEAFF. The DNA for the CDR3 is TGTGCCAGCAGTCCCCACAGGGGGCCGATGAACACTGAAGCTTTCTTT.

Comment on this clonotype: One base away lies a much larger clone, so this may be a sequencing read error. CDR3 nucleotide sequence: TGTGCCAGCAGACTGGACAGACTTTTCACAGATATGCAGTATTTT. Its translation: CASRLDRLFTDMQYF. The chain links TRBV6-2 or TRBV6-3 to TRBJ2-3; D is perhaps TRBD1 (6 bases). Germline CDR1 MNHEY, CDR2 SVGEGT. The CDR3 has 15 amino acids.

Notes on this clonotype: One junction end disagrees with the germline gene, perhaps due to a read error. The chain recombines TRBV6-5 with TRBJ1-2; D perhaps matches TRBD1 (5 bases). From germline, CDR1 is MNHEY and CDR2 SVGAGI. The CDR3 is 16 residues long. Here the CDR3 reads CASGYRMALYLGGYTF. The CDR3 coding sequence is TGTGCCAGCGGTTACAGGATGGCCTTATACCTGGGTGGCTACACCTTC.

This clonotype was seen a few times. In nucleotides, the CDR3 is TGTGCCAGCAGTTACTCAAGACAGAACACTGAAGCTTTCTTT. This gives the protein CASSYSRQNTEAFF. V is TRBV6-5 and J is TRBJ1-1; D uncertain. In germline, CDR1 is MNHEY, CDR2 SVGAGI. Trimming took off 0 bases at V and 1 base at J, with 6 bases between the two ends. This CDR3 region has 14 residues.

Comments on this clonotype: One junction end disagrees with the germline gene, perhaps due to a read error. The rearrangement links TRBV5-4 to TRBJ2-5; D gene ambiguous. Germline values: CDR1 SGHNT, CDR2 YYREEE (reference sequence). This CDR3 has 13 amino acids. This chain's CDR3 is CAGRNGTQETQYF. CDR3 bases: TGTGCCGGCAGAAACGGAACTCAAGAGACCCAGTACTTC.